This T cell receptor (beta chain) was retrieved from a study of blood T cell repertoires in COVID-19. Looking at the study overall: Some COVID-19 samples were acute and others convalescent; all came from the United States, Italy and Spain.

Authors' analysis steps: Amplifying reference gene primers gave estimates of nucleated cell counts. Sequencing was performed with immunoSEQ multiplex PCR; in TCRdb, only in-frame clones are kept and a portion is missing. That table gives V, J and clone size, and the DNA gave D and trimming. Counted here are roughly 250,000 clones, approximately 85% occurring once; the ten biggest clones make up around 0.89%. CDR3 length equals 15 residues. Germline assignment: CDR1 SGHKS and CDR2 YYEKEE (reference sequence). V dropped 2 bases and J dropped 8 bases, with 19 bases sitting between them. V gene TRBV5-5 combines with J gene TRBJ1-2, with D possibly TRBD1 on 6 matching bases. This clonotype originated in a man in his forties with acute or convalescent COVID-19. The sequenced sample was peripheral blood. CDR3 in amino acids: CASSFLFRGAGGYTF. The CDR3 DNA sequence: TGTGCCAGCAGCTTCTTATTCAGGGGCGCAGGGGGCTACACCTTC.